This T cell receptor (beta chain) was sequenced during a study of cytomegalovirus exposure and HLA in healthy donors. Study-wide points: Donor immune exposure was known only as CMV serostatus.

The PCR was carried out with 60 Vbeta primers and 13 Jbeta primers. The table came from immunoSEQ multiplex PCR; TCRdb's copy has only in-frame clones and leaves some out. The repertoire has 160,000 or so clones, approximately 85% of them found once; the top ten carry around 10%. With respect to this clone: The antigen is not known.

V trimming: 6 bases; J trimming: 1 base; junction bases outside the gene matches: 12. The CDR3 loop spans 18 amino acids. Germline assignment: CDR1 MDHEN and CDR2 SYDVKM. At the time of sampling, donors were nominally healthy, though unrecorded immune exposures were likely. Sequenced: PBMCs. The chain joins TRBV28 to TRBJ1-5; 10 positions match TRBD1. This TCR came from a man aged 50-60 years in good health and CMV-seropositive. The CDR3 is CASRTGTGAIMSNQPQHF. The DNA for the CDR3 is TGTGCCAGCAGGACCGGGACAGGGGCGATTATGAGCAATCAGCCCCAGCATTTT.